This TCR beta chain was recovered during a study of T cells in Graves' hyperthyroidism and ophthalmopathy. Across the whole study: Blood was drawn when the patient was first diagnosed and still untreated.

Study-wide results and caveats: For ophthalmopathy, model prediction preceded onset by a median about 6 months. Most expanded thyroid clonotypes above 0.001 recurred in blood.

The table lists this clonotype with a few counts. Its antigen remains unknown. The ends were cut back, 4 bases at V and 1 base at J, with 14 bases in the middle. The CDR3 runs to 15 residues. CDR1 SGHTS and CDR2 YDEGEE come from the germline V gene. Amplification yielded TCR beta CDR3 regions, with RNA transcripts as the source. Using the HTBI primer set, a first-round RT-PCR was run on the TCR CDR3. TCRdb reanalysed the multiplex PCR reads using MiXCR and keeps one entry per CDR3 protein. Found here are around 300,000 distinct CDR3 sequences, 22% of them singletons; the top ten hold roughly 60%. V usage is TRBV5-8 and J usage is TRBJ2-5, with D possibly matching TRBD2 (5 bases). This TCR came from a young man with Graves' ophthalmopathy. The sequencing input was blood. Here the CDR3 reads CASSLFVSGQETQYF. The DNA for the CDR3 is TGTGCCAGCAGCCTTTTTGTGAGCGGCCAAGAGACCCAGTACTTC.